This T cell receptor (beta chain) appears in the sequencing data of a study of OX40 agonist ivuxolimab in advanced cancers. The overall study: Every 2 weeks, patients got intravenous ivuxolimab at one of six dose levels (0.01-10 mg/kg). General study points: Clonal expansion in partial responders at 0.1-3.0 mg/kg ranked among the lowest. The expanded peripheral T cells' antigen specificity was not determined.

Of note for this clone: The antigen is unknown.

Sequenced by immunoSEQ multiplex PCR; TCRdb stores in-frame clones only, minus some. The sample has roughly 60,000 clones; approximately 90% are singletons. CDR1 LNHDA and CDR2 SQIVND come from the germline V gene (reference sequence). The CDR3 has 15 residues. Trimming left V 6 bases short and J 0 bases short, with 12 bases between. The sequences come from CD4+ or CD8+ T cells sorted from blood, collected in a trial of the OX40 agonist ivuxolimab. V usage is TRBV19 and J usage is TRBJ1-3, with D tentatively TRBD1 (6 bases). The TCR comes from an adult with an advanced solid tumor such as melanoma, head and neck, liver or kidney cancer. DNA of the CDR3: TGTGCCAGTAGCAACAGGGTTATCTCTGGAAACACCATATATTTT. Amino acids: CASSNRVISGNTIYF.